These 31 T cell receptor beta chains were all obtained from the same sample, sequenced in a study of human T cells and chemical hapten exposure. Time point indicated: patch test 2, 6 weeks after DPC sensitization. Treatment reported: therapeutic diphenylcyclopropenone sensitization with weekly scalp DPC. TCRdb independently ran MiXCR on the RACE reads; one entry per CDR3 protein. The top ten hold about 1.5% of the sample, which has some 82,000 distinct CDR3 sequences, approximately 7% seen once. Material: whole blood, obtained in connection with sensitization to the hapten diphenylcyclopropenone (DPC). The receptors originated from a woman aged 30 to 39 with alopecia areata. Some clones in this sample may be carry-over from other donors' samples.

This clonotype was counted ten times or more. The rearrangement uses TRBV6-5 and TRBJ2-1, with 13 bases lining up with TRBD2. V was clipped by 4 bases and J by 7 bases; unmatched bases: 13. The CDR3 loop spans 18 amino acids. The germline V gene encodes CDR1 MNHEY and CDR2 SVGAGI. CDR3 coding DNA: TGTGCCAGCAGTTCTTCTAAACCGGGACTAGCGGGGTATAATGAGCAGTTCTTC. It encodes CASSSSKPGLAGYNEQFF.

This clonotype was seen ten or more times. The chain uses TRBV9 and TRBJ1-1; TRBD1 agrees at 9 bases. The CDR3 loop spans 14 amino acids. Germline CDR1 reads SGDLS; CDR2 reads YYNGEE. With 4 bases clipped from V and 4 bases from J, the junction kept 5 bases outside the gene matches. The CDR3 here is CASSLGTGSTEAFF. CDR3 nucleotide sequence: TGTGCCAGCAGCCTGGGGACAGGGTCCACTGAAGCTTTCTTT.

This clonotype was recorded many times. This chain uses TRBV5-1 with TRBJ2-6; D is perhaps TRBD1 or TRBD2 (5 bases each). Trimming removed 8 bases from V and 4 bases from J, with 19 bases in between. Germline V gene sequence: CDR1 SGHRS, CDR2 YFSETQ. The CDR3 sequence is 16 residues long. The CDR3 region is CASGLATGTGANVLTF. The DNA of the CDR3 is TGCGCCAGTGGGCTAGCTACGGGGACCGGGGCCAACGTCCTGACTTTC.

This clonotype was counted many times. This sequence joins TRBV5-1 and TRBJ2-3, with 10 bases identical to TRBD1. The V gene's germline CDR1 is SGHRS and CDR2 YFSETQ. The CDR3 consists of 14 residues. V gave up 8 bases and J gave up 2 bases; unmatched junction bases: 5. The CDR3 reads CASGQGGYTDTQYF. The CDR3 coding sequence is TGCGCCAGTGGACAGGGGGGATACACAGATACGCAGTATTTT.

This clonotype was detected ten times or more. The chain has TRBV6-1 and TRBJ1-1, with 7 bases that match TRBD1. The CDR3 length is 16 residues. Per germline, CDR1 MNHNS and CDR2 SASEGT. V dropped 2 bases and J dropped 0; count of bases not matched to a gene: 6. The CDR3 nucleotides are TGTGCCAGCAGTGAAAGCTTGGGACAGTTGAACACTGAAGCTTTCTTT. Residues: CASSESLGQLNTEAFF.

In its sample, this clonotype was seen many times. J is TRBJ2-1 and V is TRBV25-1; 9 bases line up with TRBD1. After removal of 5 bases from V and 4 bases from J, the junction contained 6 bases not matched to a gene. This CDR3 spans 15 amino acids. Germline values: CDR1 MGHDK, CDR2 SYGVNS. In nucleotides, the CDR3 is TGTGCCAGCAGTAACCAGGACAGGGGATACAATGAGCAGTTCTTC. Protein sequence: CASSNQDRGYNEQFF.

This clonotype appeared a few times. V gene TRBV7-2 combines with J gene TRBJ2-7, with no clear D. Trimming pared 5 bases from V and 6 bases from J, leaving 17 bases between. The CDR3 extends over 14 amino acids. The germline V gene has CDR1 SGHTA and CDR2 FQGNSA. CDR3 nucleotides: TGTGCCAGCAGCCCTACCAGTTTCGGTAGCGAGCAGTACTTC. Amino acids: CASSPTSFGSEQYF. Looking up the rest from reference TRBV7-2 and TRBJ2-7 gives the full variable domain: GAGVSQSPSNKVTEKGKDVELRCDPISGHTALYWYRQSLGQGLEFLIYFQGNSAPDKSGLPSDRFSAERTGGSVSTLTIQRTQQEDSAVYLCASSPTSFGSEQYFGPGTRLTVT.

This clonotype came up many times. V is TRBV20-1 and J is TRBJ1-1; D gene unclear. Trimming removed 5 bases from V and 0 bases from J, with 7 bases in between. CDR3 length equals 12 residues. CDR1 is DFQATT and CDR2 is SNEGSKA in the germline V gene (reference sequence). CDR3 sequence: CSAPSMNTEAFF. CDR3 DNA: TGCAGTGCTCCGTCCATGAACACTGAAGCTTTCTTT.

This clonotype was seen many times. The chain couples TRBV20-1 to TRBJ1-5, with D possibly TRBD1 on 5 matching bases. Germline-derived CDR1 and CDR2 are DFQATT and SNEGSKA (reference sequence). Trimming took 2 bases from V and 2 from J, leaving 13 bases between them. The CDR3 is made up of 15 amino acids. For the CDR3, the DNA is TGCAGTGCTAGATTCTCTGGGGCCGGCAATCAGCCCCAGCATTTT. Translation gives CSARFSGAGNQPQHF.

The table lists this clonotype with many counts. The chain uses TRBV7-9 and TRBJ1-2; no clear D. The V gene lost 2 bases and the J gene lost 8 bases, with 9 bases spanning the gap. Germline CDR1 SEHNR, CDR2 FQNEAQ (reference sequence). The CDR3 is made up of 12 amino acids. As DNA, the CDR3 is TGTGCCAGCAGCTTATTTTCCGTCGGCTACACCTTC. This sequence encodes CASSLFSVGYTF.

This clonotype was seen a few times. The rearrangement uses TRBV20-1 and TRBJ1-1; D uncertain. CDR1 is DFQATT and CDR2 is SNEGSKA in the germline V gene (reference sequence). Trimming stripped 0 bases from V and 2 bases from J, with 10 bases between. The CDR3 is made up of 14 amino acids. This CDR3 reads CSARDPDGNTEAFF. The CDR3, as DNA: TGCAGTGCTAGAGACCCCGACGGAAACACTGAAGCTTTCTTT.

The chain couples TRBV27 to TRBJ2-3; 9 bases align to TRBD1. J was trimmed by 1 base and V by 6 bases; bases with no gene match: 5. This CDR3 contains 15 residues. Germline CDR1 and CDR2: MNHEY and SMNVEV (reference sequence). CDR3 sequence (DNA): TGTGCCAGCAGGGCGGGACAGGGAGGCACAGATACGCAGTATTTT. This translates into CASRAGQGGTDTQYF.

This clonotype was found many times. The chain links TRBV27 to TRBJ1-1, with D possibly matching TRBD1 (6 bases). The germline gives CDR1 MNHEY, CDR2 SMNVEV (reference sequence). This CDR3 comprises 14 residues. V lost 5 bases to trimming and J lost 7 bases, with 17 bases between them. The CDR3 region has the DNA TGTGCCAGCAGTCTCCTCGGGGGGCGGGATGAAGCTTTCTTT. Translating gives CASSLLGGRDEAFF.

This clonotype was picked up many times. The CDR3 loop is CASSLTGQRDNEKLFF. As DNA, the CDR3 is TGTGCCAGCAGCTTAACTGGCCAGAGGGATAATGAAAAACTGTTTTTT. V usage is TRBV7-3 and J usage is TRBJ1-4; D remains ambiguous. V lost 0 bases and J 4 bases, leaving 12 bases between the germline ends. The CDR3 extends over 16 amino acids. Germline lookup yields CDR1 SGHTA and CDR2 FQGTGA.

The table lists this clonotype with many counts. A junction end diverges from the germline sequence, so it may reflect a read error. J is TRBJ2-1 and V is TRBV7-2; 9 nucleotides agree with TRBD2. The CDR3 length is 15 residues. Per the germline V gene, CDR1 is SGHTA and CDR2 is FQGNSA. This CDR3 reads CASSLAGWRYNEQFF. The CDR3 nucleotides read TGTGCCAGCAGCCTAGCGGGGTGGCGCTACAATGAGCAGTTCTTC.

The V call is TRBV12-3 or TRBV12-4, the J call TRBJ1-4, with D maybe TRBD1 (5 bases). Trimming shortened V by 11 bases and J by 4 bases, and 14 bases separated the two germline ends. The CDR3 covers 13 residues. Here the CDR3 reads CASQTASNEKLFF. The CDR3 bases are TGTGCCTCCCAGACAGCAAGTAATGAAAAACTGTTTTTT.

This clonotype was detected many times. This CDR3 is CASSTGRNTEAFF. The CDR3 nucleotides are TGTGCCAGCAGTACAGGGAGGAACACTGAAGCTTTCTTT. V gene TRBV6-1 combines with J gene TRBJ1-1; perhaps TRBD1 as D (6 bases). CDR1 and CDR2 from the germline V gene are MNHNS and SASEGT. V gave up 5 bases and J gave up 1 base, with 8 bases separating them. This CDR3 region has 13 residues.

The chain combines TRBV7-8 with TRBJ2-7; D remains unclear. V lost 0 bases to trimming and J lost 3 bases, with 6 bases between them. The CDR3 runs to 13 residues. The V gene's germline CDR1 is SGHVS and CDR2 FQNEAQ. CDR3 DNA: TGTGCCAGCAGCTTAGCGACCAGCTACGAGCAGTACTTC. Protein product: CASSLATSYEQYF.

There are a few counts of this clonotype. This chain links TRBV5-1 with TRBJ1-2; 8 nucleotides match TRBD1. The length of the CDR3 is 15 residues. The V gene's germline CDR1 is SGHRS and CDR2 YFSETQ. The J segment lost 4 bases and the V segment lost 0 bases, leaving 5 bases of the junction unmatched. The CDR3 bases are TGCGCCAGCAGCTTGGGGGGACAGGCAGTCTATGGCTACACCTTC. It specifies CASSLGGQAVYGYTF. Variable domain in full (rest from reference TRBV5-1 and TRBJ1-2): KAGVTQTPRYLIKTRGQQVTLSCSPISGHRSVSWYQQTPGQGLQFLFEYFSETQRNKGNFPGRFSGRQFSNSRSEMNVSTLELGDSALYLCASSLGGQAVYGYTFGSGTRLTVV.

This clonotype was counted many times. The rearrangement uses TRBV30 and TRBJ2-3; no clear D gene. Germline V gene data show CDR1 as GTSNPN and CDR2 as SVGIG (reference sequence). There are 13 residues in the CDR3. Trimming cost V 2 bases and J 7 bases, with 13 bases left between them. The CDR3 here is CAWSSTKVNTQYF. The CDR3 DNA follows: TGTGCCTGGAGTTCTACGAAGGTGAATACGCAGTATTTT.

The chain employs TRBV5-1 and TRBJ1-6, with D unresolved. This CDR3 spans 17 amino acids. V shed 0 bases and J shed 2 bases, with 12 bases lying between them. Germline V lookup: CDR1 SGHRS, CDR2 YFSETQ. The CDR3 loop reads CASSLGPRGTYNSPLHF. In DNA form, the CDR3 reads TGCGCCAGCAGCTTGGGACCCCGGGGAACCTATAATTCACCCCTCCACTTT.

In this sample, this clonotype turned up a few times. This chain joins TRBV29-1 and TRBJ1-1; 8 bases agree with TRBD1. CDR3 length: 16 amino acids. Germline assignment: CDR1 SQVTM and CDR2 ANQGSEA. The junction had 14 bases not matched to a gene; V was cut back by 7 bases and J by 1 base. CDR3 nucleotides: TGCAGCGCTTCTTCAGGGGGCGGTTGGGGGAACACTGAAGCTTTCTTT. It codes for CSASSGGGWGNTEAFF.

The table lists this clonotype with many counts. The chain links TRBV2 to TRBJ1-1; TRBD1 might be the D (6 bases). The CDR3 runs to 14 residues. Germline assignment: CDR1 SNHLY and CDR2 FYNNEI. V was pared by 7 bases and J by 6 bases, with 18 bases between. CDR3 DNA sequence: TGTGCCAGCAAAGCCTCAGGGGCGCCCCCTGAAGCTTTCTTT. This codes for CASKASGAPPEAFF.

This clonotype was observed a few times. The chain carries TRBV2 and TRBJ1-1; D possibly corresponds to TRBD1 (6 bases). The CDR3 is 14 amino acids. Looked up from germline, CDR1 is SNHLY and CDR2 is FYNNEI. V was trimmed by 10 bases and J by 5 bases, leaving 20 bases between them. CDR3 residues: CATHRYGGGTEAFF. In DNA, the CDR3 is TGTGCCACCCACAGGTACGGAGGGGGGACTGAAGCTTTCTTT. The variable domain in full, completed from reference TRBV2 and TRBJ1-1, reads EPEVTQTPSHQVTQMGQEVILRCVPISNHLYFYWYRQILGQKVEFLVSFYNNEISEKSEIFDDQFSVERPDGSNFTLKIRSTKLEDSAMYFCATHRYGGGTEAFFGQGTRLTVV.

In its sample, this clonotype was seen many times. The chain carries TRBV20-1 and TRBJ1-1; 8 nucleotides align to TRBD1. The CDR3 is made up of 14 amino acids. The V segment lost 5 bases and the J segment 1 base; nucleotides outside the gene matches: 6. Germline loops: CDR1 DFQATT, CDR2 SNEGSKA (reference sequence). The CDR3 loop is CSAFTGTGNTEAFF. Here the CDR3 DNA reads TGCAGTGCTTTCACCGGGACAGGGAACACTGAAGCTTTCTTT.

The sample holds many counts of this clonotype. The V and J genes are TRBV20-1 and TRBJ1-3; the D is unclear. Germline V lookup: CDR1 DFQATT, CDR2 SNEGSKA (reference sequence). CDR3 length equals 13 residues. Trimming stripped 0 bases from V and 6 bases from J, with 9 bases between. The CDR3 loop is CSAREGAINTIYF. The CDR3, as DNA: TGCAGTGCTAGAGAAGGCGCTATAAACACCATATATTTT.

This clonotype was picked up a small number of times. This chain joins TRBV6-1 and TRBJ2-7, with D uncertain. The CDR3 spans 14 residues. Germline V gene lookup returns CDR1 MNHNS and CDR2 SASEGT. The V end lost 8 bases, the J end lost 2 bases, and 16 bases lay between the germline ends. CDR3 nucleotide sequence: TGTGCCAGCGGCCCTAAAAACAAACCCTACGAGCAGTACTTC. Protein product: CASGPKNKPYEQYF.

Ten or more counts support this clonotype. The chain employs TRBV5-6 and TRBJ2-7, with TRBD1 as a possible D gene (5 bases). This CDR3 comprises 14 residues. Germline values: CDR1 SGHDT, CDR2 YYEEEE. Trimming pared 4 bases from V and 1 base from J, leaving 12 bases between. CDR3 region: CASSQKAGSYEQYF. In nucleotides, the CDR3 is TGTGCCAGCAGCCAGAAAGCAGGGTCCTACGAGCAGTACTTC.

The V call is TRBV14, the J call TRBJ1-2; 7 bases match TRBD1. Germline V lookup: CDR1 SGHDN, CDR2 FVKESK. The CDR3 totals 16 residues. J gave up 5 bases and V 2 bases, and 11 bases lay outside the gene matches. This CDR3 reads CASSQRQGLAPYGYTF. The CDR3 nucleotides read TGTGCCAGCAGCCAAAGACAGGGCCTGGCCCCATATGGCTACACCTTC.

This clonotype was seen many times. The chain links TRBV18 to TRBJ1-1; possible D gene TRBD1, 5 bases. V was clipped by 0 bases and J by 4 bases, with 9 bases between them. The CDR3 contains 14 residues. Per the germline V gene, CDR1 is KGHSH and CDR2 is LQKENI. CDR3 nucleotide sequence: TGTGCCAGCTCACCACCTTCGACAGCCACTGAAGCTTTCTTT. The encoded protein is CASSPPSTATEAFF. Filled out from reference TRBV18 and TRBJ1-1, the complete variable domain reads NAGVMQNPRHLVRRRGQEARLRCSPMKGHSHVYWYRQLPEEGLKFMVYLQKENIIDESGMPKERFSAEFPKEGPSILRIQQVVRGDSAAYFCASSPPSTATEAFFGQGTRLTVV.

As to this clonotype: A read error may be the cause here, since a much bigger clone is one base away. The CDR3 reads CAWMWDRDTEAFF. Here the CDR3 DNA reads TGTGCCTGGATGTGGGACCGGGACACTGAAGCTTTCTTT. The chain is built from TRBV30 and TRBJ1-1, with TRBD1 as a possible D gene (5 bases). The CDR3 covers 13 residues. Germline V lookup: CDR1 GTSNPN, CDR2 SVGIG (reference sequence). V lost 4 bases, J lost 3 bases, and 12 bases lay in between. The full variable domain, rest sourced from reference TRBV30 and TRBJ1-1, is SQTIHQWPATLVQPVGSPLSLECTVEGTSNPNLYWYRQAAGRGLQLLFYSVGIGQISSEVPQNLSASRPQDRQFILSSKKLLLSDSGFYLCAWMWDRDTEAFFGQGTRLTVV.